The 20 T cell receptor beta chains given below trace back to one sample, sequenced in a study of regulatory T cells in long-lasting Graves disease. Both iRepertoire HTBI primers and Arm-PCR of CDR3 regions were used to build the TCR beta libraries. TCRdb analysed the multiplex PCR reads with MiXCR anew, one entry per CDR3 protein. The sample includes under 450,000 distinct CDR3 sequences, 15% to 20% of them seen just once. Regarding time point: newly diagnosed GD, antithyroid drugs for less than 3 months. RNA from PBMCs was the source of the TCR library. This sample was shared with a second study, whose subject was T cells in Graves' hyperthyroidism and ophthalmopathy.

The sequencing used peripheral blood mononuclear cells (PBMCs), collected at new diagnosis, from a patient treated with antithyroid drugs. The receptors here all came from a woman aged 18-35 years with Graves disease.

This clonotype has at least ten counts. This chain links TRBV18 with TRBJ1-1; D is possibly TRBD1 (6 bases). This CDR3 has 13 residues. Trimming pared 7 bases from V and 0 bases from J, leaving 9 bases between. In germline, CDR1 is KGHSH, CDR2 LQKENI. Here the CDR3 reads CASYQGMNTEAFF. CDR3 DNA: TGTGCCAGCTACCAGGGGATGAACACTGAAGCTTTCTTT.

This clonotype has a count of ten or more. This chain joins TRBV30 and TRBJ2-5, with 7 positions matching TRBD1. Trimming took 5 bases from V and 2 from J; bases not matched to a gene: 8. This CDR3 has 14 residues. CDR1 and CDR2 (germline): GTSNPN, SVGIG (reference sequence). CDR3 sequence reads: CAWGVPGQQETQYF. Written as DNA, the CDR3 is TGTGCCTGGGGCGTTCCGGGACAGCAAGAGACCCAGTACTTC.

This clonotype was counted only a few times. The CDR3 nucleotides are TGTGCCAGCAGTGATCTAAACAGGGGGCTCATGAACACTGAAGCTTTCTTT. This encodes CASSDLNRGLMNTEAFF. V is TRBV6-1 and J is TRBJ1-1; 9 bases align to TRBD1. The CDR3 has 17 amino acids. The V segment lost 3 bases and the J segment 0 bases; nucleotides outside the gene matches: 8. CDR1 MNHNS and CDR2 SASEGT come from the germline V gene.

This clonotype was detected a few times. The chain joins TRBV5-6 to TRBJ2-7, with TRBD2 matching over 7 bases. The germline V gene has CDR1 SGHDT and CDR2 YYEEEE. This CDR3 comprises 15 residues. The V gene end was trimmed by 0 bases and the J gene end by 6 bases; junction bases not matched to a gene: 9. The CDR3 DNA follows: TGTGCCAGCAGCTTGGAGGGGCGGGGGAGATCCGAGCAGTACTTC. It translates to CASSLEGRGRSEQYF.

This clonotype was counted at least ten times. The chain has TRBV11-2 and TRBJ2-7, with 9 bases matching TRBD2. This CDR3 is built from 15 residues. Germline lookup yields CDR1 SGHAT and CDR2 FQNNGV. V was clipped by 5 bases and J by 8 bases; unmatched bases: 13. CDR3 in amino acids: CASSLSSGGPEKQYF. CDR3 coding DNA: TGTGCCAGCAGCCTATCCAGCGGGGGGCCCGAAAAGCAGTACTTC.

In this sample, this clonotype turned up many times. V usage is TRBV27 and J usage is TRBJ2-7; possibly TRBD2 for D (6 bases). This CDR3 contains 14 residues. Germline CDR1 MNHEY, CDR2 SMNVEV (reference sequence). V dropped 6 bases and J dropped 0 bases, with 12 bases sitting between them. CDR3 DNA: TGTGCCAGCAGGGTGAGGAGGGCCTCCTACGAGCAGTACTTC. This gives the protein CASRVRRASYEQYF.

V is TRBV2 and J is TRBJ2-5; the match to TRBD1 covers 7 bases. Germline assignment: CDR1 SNHLY and CDR2 FYNNEI. CDR3 length: 14 residues. V lost 4 bases and J lost 0; bases outside the gene matches: 2. CDR3 DNA: TGTGCCAGCAGTGGAGGGGGCTACCAAGAGACCCAGTACTTC. Translated: CASSGGGYQETQYF.

The chain carries TRBV27 and TRBJ1-3, with a weak D call TRBD1 (5 bases). Looked up from germline, CDR1 is MNHEY and CDR2 is SMNVEV (reference sequence). Trimming took 5 bases from V and 0 from J, leaving 14 bases between them. The CDR3 contains 16 residues. The CDR3 coding sequence is TGTGCCAGCAGTGGTAGGGGAGTTATCTCTGGAAACACCATATATTTT. Translated, it gives CASSGRGVISGNTIYF.

This clonotype was picked up many times. V and J are TRBV6-2 or TRBV6-3 and TRBJ2-2; D possibly corresponds to TRBD2 (6 bases). V was clipped by 5 bases and J by 7 bases, with 17 bases between them. The CDR3 extends over 15 amino acids. Germline CDR1 is MNHEY and CDR2 is SVGEGT. This CDR3 is CASSETPTRNGELFF. Here the CDR3 DNA reads TGTGCCAGCAGTGAAACCCCGACTAGAAACGGGGAGCTGTTTTTT.

This clonotype was seen a few times. CDR3 region: CATESDTQYF. In nucleotides, the CDR3 is TGTGCCACCGAATCAGATACGCAGTATTTT. The genes are TRBV24-1 and TRBJ2-3; D remains ambiguous. The germline gives CDR1 KGHDR, CDR2 SFDVKD. Trimming took 9 bases from V and 4 from J, leaving 4 bases between them. This CDR3 contains 10 residues.

This clonotype was seen ten or more times. This chain links TRBV5-1 with TRBJ2-3; D unclear. The CDR3 loop spans 14 amino acids. Germline CDR1 reads SGHRS; CDR2 reads YFSETQ. V lost 0 bases, J lost 2 bases, and 7 bases lay in between. CDR3 DNA: TGCGCCAGCAGCTTGGGCAGTTTCACAGATACGCAGTATTTT. This encodes CASSLGSFTDTQYF.

The rearrangement links TRBV6-2 or TRBV6-3 to TRBJ2-2; D is possibly TRBD2 (6 bases). CDR1 is MNHEY, CDR2 SVGEGT, per germline. There are 14 residues in the CDR3. Trimming shortened V by 8 bases and J by 2 bases, and 12 bases separated the two germline ends. The CDR3 DNA is TGTGCCAGCGGTAGTGGGACTAACACCGGGGAGCTGTTTTTT. Amino acid sequence: CASGSGTNTGELFF.

The rearrangement uses TRBV10-1 and TRBJ2-2; D uncertain. The length of the CDR3 is 13 residues. Germline CDR1 and CDR2: WNHNN and SYGVQD (reference sequence). V was cut by 6 bases and J by 6 bases, with 11 bases left in between. The CDR3 bases are TGCGCCAGCAGGAATACTATATCCGGGGAGCTGTTTTTT. Translating it yields CASRNTISGELFF.

This clonotype came up many times. This rearrangement joins TRBV29-1 to TRBJ2-1; maybe TRBD1 (6 bases). The CDR3 is made up of 13 amino acids. Germline lookup yields CDR1 SQVTM and CDR2 ANQGSEA. V gave up 0 bases and J gave up 16 bases, with 19 bases separating them. This CDR3 reads CSVEDGGWGIQFF. The CDR3, as DNA: TGCAGCGTTGAAGATGGGGGCTGGGGTATACAATTCTTC.

This clonotype was observed at least ten times. J is TRBJ2-1 and V is TRBV5-8; 14 nucleotides align to TRBD2. This CDR3 comprises 20 residues. J gave up 0 bases and V 2 bases, and 10 bases lay outside the gene matches. Germline loops: CDR1 SGHTS, CDR2 YDEGEE. The CDR3 bases are TGTGCCAGCAGCTTATCGGGACTAGCGGGAGTCAGCGGCTCCTACAATGAGCAGTTCTTC. Protein product: CASSLSGLAGVSGSYNEQFF.

In this sample, this clonotype turned up a few times. V is TRBV5-1 and J is TRBJ1-6; D gene ambiguous. CDR3 length: 15 amino acids. The germline V gene has CDR1 SGHRS and CDR2 YFSETQ. V lost 0 bases to trimming and J lost 7 bases, with 11 bases between them. This CDR3 reads CASSLGPGSNSPLHF. The CDR3 nucleotides read TGCGCCAGCAGCTTGGGTCCGGGTAGCAATTCACCCCTCCACTTT.

This clonotype has ten or more counts. The genes are TRBV3-1 and TRBJ2-1, with D possibly called TRBD1 or TRBD2 (6 bases each). Germline CDR1 reads LGHDT; CDR2 reads YNNKEL (reference sequence). V lost 1 base to trimming and J lost 9 bases, with 10 bases between them. This CDR3 is built from 13 residues. Here the CDR3 reads CASSQGRGVEQFF. The CDR3 DNA is TGTGCCAGCAGCCAAGGGAGGGGGGTTGAGCAGTTCTTC.

V gene TRBV7-3 combines with J gene TRBJ1-2; the D is unclear. Trimming removed 0 bases from V and 4 bases from J, with 9 bases in between. This CDR3 contains 14 residues. The germline V gene has CDR1 SGHTA and CDR2 FQGTGA. CDR3 nucleotide sequence: TGTGCCAGCAGCTTAACCCCAGAGCCCTATGGCTACACCTTC. This codes for CASSLTPEPYGYTF.

The rearrangement links TRBV20-1 to TRBJ2-1; D is ambiguous. This CDR3 comprises 14 residues. V was trimmed by 3 bases and J by 3 bases, leaving 12 bases between them. The germline gives CDR1 DFQATT, CDR2 SNEGSKA (reference sequence). The CDR3 DNA sequence: TGCAGTGCTAGGGCCCCGACGGGCTACAATGAGCAGTTCTTC. Translation: CSARAPTGYNEQFF.

This clonotype was detected many times. The CDR3 DNA reads TGTGCCAGCAGCTTCCTCGTCGGACAGGGGGCAGGAGACACCATATATTTT. Protein sequence: CASSFLVGQGAGDTIYF. This sequence joins TRBV11-2 and TRBJ1-3, with 11 bases matching TRBD1. Germline assignment: CDR1 SGHAT and CDR2 FQNNGV. The V gene end was trimmed by 3 bases and the J gene end by 8 bases; junction bases not matched to a gene: 12. CDR3 length equals 17 residues.